What follows are 3 T cell receptor beta chains derived from one specimen sequenced in a study of T cell changes during pregnancy in multiple sclerosis. Some clones are missing from TCRdb's copy, which holds only in-frame ones; the method was immunoSEQ multiplex PCR. Of about 56,000 clones listed, roughly 94% are singletons. The sequences come from CD4+ T cells from peripheral blood mononuclear cells, collected in the second trimester of pregnancy. These receptors were obtained from a female donor with multiple sclerosis, enrolled in a pregnancy study.

The gene calls are TRBV5-5 and TRBJ1-5, with TRBD1 matching over 7 bases. Per germline, CDR1 SGHKS and CDR2 YYEKEE (reference sequence). The CDR3 totals 15 residues. The J segment lost 5 bases and the V segment lost 3 bases, leaving 8 bases of the junction unmatched. CDR3: CASSSQTGLDQPQHF. The CDR3 coding sequence is TGTGCCAGCAGCTCCCAGACAGGGTTGGATCAGCCCCAGCATTTT.

CDR3 nucleotide sequence: TGCAGCGGGGCGCTTGACTACGAGCAGTACTTC. Residues: CSGALDYEQYF. The chain recombines TRBV29-1 with TRBJ2-7; no clear D gene. Between the trimmed V and J ends, which lost 7 bases and 3 bases, there was a span of 10 bases. The CDR3 has 11 amino acids. Germline V gene lookup returns CDR1 SQVTM and CDR2 ANQGSEA.

V is TRBV5-1 and J is TRBJ1-6; possibly TRBD1 for D (5 bases). Germline CDR1 reads SGHRS; CDR2 reads YFSETQ. The CDR3 has 16 amino acids. Trimming removed 1 base from V and 5 bases from J, with 13 bases in between. This CDR3 is CASSLIPAGNNSPLHF. The CDR3 DNA follows: TGCGCCAGCAGCTTGATTCCGGCAGGGAATAATTCACCCCTCCACTTT.